This paragraph covers one T cell receptor beta chain sequence. This specimen belongs to a study of T cells in narcolepsy. The germline V and J ends were trimmed by 4 bases and 0 bases, with 16 bases remaining between them. Germline V lookup: CDR1 LGHNA, CDR2 YNFKEQ. The CDR3 is made up of 17 amino acids. Profiled with immunoSEQ multiplex PCR; TCRdb holds only in-frame clones, not every one. The sample consists of fewer than 35,000 clones, less than 85% of them appearing once. The chain joins TRBV4-2 to TRBJ2-4, with D perhaps TRBD2 (5 bases). This TCR was recovered from a human donor with narcolepsy. The sequenced sample consisted of CD45RA- memory CD4+ T cells from PBMCs. The CDR3 nucleotides read TGTGCCAGCAGCCCCGGACTCAGCGATCTAGCCAAAAACATTCAGTACTTC. This sequence encodes CASSPGLSDLAKNIQYF.